This T cell receptor beta chain appears in the sequencing data of a study of cytomegalovirus exposure and HLA in healthy donors (dated by TCRdb to between 2016 and 2019). Background on the whole study: An earlier analysis of 550 to 700 of the donors reported 276 Gb of sequence data and around 110 million unique TCR beta sequences from roughly 200 million T cells. Donor age, sex, ethnicity and CMV serostatus were compiled alongside the repertoire data. Using immunosequencing, the study profiled T cell repertoires from 666 subjects and related those repertoires to cytomegalovirus serostatus. Class I and class II HLA loci were covered by the typing at four-digit resolution. In an earlier analysis of 587 of the donors, high-throughput TCR beta sequencing was used to judge whether each TCR beta V gene segment behaved as functional or pseudogenic. High-throughput TCR immunosequencing, statistical association of individual TCRs with disease status, and machine learning were combined to predict cytomegalovirus infection status. The genetic ancestry cluster associated with self-reported Caucasian donors included around 76% of the roughly 410 genotyped donors. A later genetic analysis took genome-wide SNP genotypes for about 55% of the roughly 700 donors and used that subset as a discovery cohort. Typing coverage varied by locus: about 629-640 donors for A, B, C, DRB1 and DQB1; roughly 560 for DQA1; more than 600 for DPA1; under 490 for DPB1. The study aimed to test whether cataloging public T cell receptors could reveal signatures of past pathogen exposure. An early release that covered about 640 HLA-typed donors contained approximately 300 gigabases of sequencing data and approximately 85 million unique TCR sequences. Besides the first cohort of around 700 subjects, a separate validation cohort made up of 120 different subjects was used. All discovery cohort repertoires had been generated on a single sequencing platform. A later analysis re-analyzed previously published TCR beta repertoires from approximately 700 donors and added high-resolution HLA genotyping to study TCR occurrence patterns. The later analysis used no new phenotypic data to find candidate immune exposures, relying instead on TCR beta sequences and their occurrence across donors. On average, around 200,000 unique TCR beta nucleotide sequences were sequenced per donor among 350 to 400 genotyped donors of the cohort, with about 19% of those sequences being non-productive. Several DR-DQ haplotypes were treated as single units for association and clustering because of strong linkage in the cohort. General findings and caveats noted by the study authors: The study listed approximately 150 TCR beta chains as associated with cytomegalovirus. A further reported finding was that TCR beta sequences accurately predicted the HLA-A and HLA-B alleles for most subjects in the first cohort. In a later analysis, 16,951 TCR beta sequences were associated with specific HLA alleles at a false discovery rate of 0.05. When HLA alleles, especially DR and DQ, strongly co-occurred, attributing TCR associations to individual alleles was difficult. In a later analysis, most CMV-associated TCR beta chains were found to appear HLA-restricted, with HLA associations seemingly driven largely by CMV exposure. The classifier was reported to diagnose cytomegalovirus status with high specificity and sensitivity in both the original cohort and the validation cohort. The presence/absence analyses assumed that sequencing depth was roughly uniform across donors, and that assumption may not be true. According to the authors, the approach could potentially be generalized to other disease states and immunological phenotypes. According to a later analysis, TCR association rates differed among HLA loci, with DRB1 alleles showing the most associated TCRs and HLA-C alleles showing the fewest. Correlated functional status among segregating V segments might reflect linkage disequilibrium, but an unknown experimental factor could not be ruled out. While some public TCRs were present in many individuals, most TCR sequences turned up only very rarely across donors. Over 15 rarely observed V segments, including chromosome 9 orphons, were excluded from the earlier analysis of some 590 of the donors because counts were too low. Because HLA typing was unavailable for some donors at each locus, only the typed subset was used in association tests. Only TCR beta chains were sequenced in this cohort, and the absence of alpha or paired-chain data limited detectable features. For the cohort, immune exposure information was limited to CMV serostatus. In a later analysis, HLA-associated TCR beta chains were found to be more clonally expanded and to have lower generation probabilities than equally common non-associated chains. In vitro tests confirmed that three of the cytomegalovirus-associated TCR beta chains recognize cytomegalovirus antigens. The 87-base-pair reads could not distinguish some IMGT-functional V segments, including TRBV6-2 and TRBV6-3, so those segments were excluded. Compared with the roughly 720-donor mean, donors in an Asian-associated ancestry cluster had fewer N-insertions in productive TCRs, according to a later genetic analysis. A group of highly shared sequence variants was considered likely to be a technical artifact of the sequencing pipeline. Several of the top co-occurrence clusters appeared to be linked to parvovirus B19, influenza, CMV and Epstein-Barr virus, according to a later analysis. V-gene and J-gene trimming of TCR beta chains was associated with a missense DCLRE1C variant in a later genetic analysis, and the association was replicated in an independent cohort. In an earlier analysis of roughly 560 of the donors, most TCR beta V segments were observed in productive rearrangements about 87% or about 30% of the time, broadly matching IMGT annotations.

The library relied on the immunoSEQ multiplex PCR assay. For the multiplex PCR, a mixture combining 60 forward primers for TCR Vbeta segments and 13 reverse primers for TCR Jbeta segments was used. A multiplex PCR assay on genomic DNA amplified the CDR3 region of rearranged TCR beta genes. The Illumina HiSeq System was used to sequence the amplified TCR beta libraries as 87-base-pair reads. Processing in the source paper ran as follows. A later analysis counted 75 million to 100 million unique TCR beta chains across the approximately 700 repertoires, and some 11 million of these chains were shared by at least two donors. To remove PCR and sequencing errors, raw reads were error-corrected and collapsed into unique sequences using a nearest-neighbor algorithm that merged closely related sequences. V, D and J gene segments were assigned by aligning CDR3 sequences to IMGT reference sequences. For a sequence to be retained, a match of at least six nucleotides to both a V gene segment and a J gene segment was required. A rearrangement was called productive if the CDR3 had no stop codons and remained in frame with V and J, and every other rearrangement was called non-productive. Following IMGT convention, CDR3 was defined as the stretch from the second conserved V-encoded cysteine to the conserved J-encoded phenylalanine. The earlier analysis of 550 to 650 of the donors excluded any sequence lacking an unambiguous match to a single V gene segment. An earlier analysis of a few hundred of the donors called V segments functional above 56.7% productive rearrangements and segregating when the between-donor standard deviation exceeded 5%. A statistical classification framework was built to diagnose cytomegalovirus status from the catalog of TCR beta chain sequences. In a later analysis, TCR nucleotide sequences were compared against IMGT/GENE-DB human TR gene sequences so that V and J genes could be assigned. A later analysis assigned CDR3 sequences and most-parsimonious VDJ recombination scenarios with the TCRdist pipeline. A later analysis defined each TCR beta chain by its CDR3 amino acid sequence plus V-gene family, and excluded reads lacking a unique V-gene family. In a later analysis, approximately 590 highly shared, low-generation-probability nucleotide sequences were removed to address suspected cross-contamination and a sequencing artifact. In a later analysis, a clonal expansion index for each public chain was calculated from normalized within-repertoire ranks of inferred template counts. A later analysis computed generation probabilities with a VDJ recombination model fitted to out-of-frame rearrangements, and checked the results against IGoR. In a later analysis, hypergeometric tests were used to score TCR-TCR, TCR-HLA and TCR-CMV co-occurrence, with a repertoire-size bias correction applied to TCR pairs. False discovery rates were estimated in a later analysis by permuting HLA or CMV assignments 20 times. In a later analysis, co-occurring TCRs were grouped using DBSCAN, with TCRdist sequence similarity added in when clustering inside HLA-allele-positive subsets. For co-occurrence clustering, repertoires with fewer than 30,000 or more than 120,000 public chains were excluded, along with roughly 5 repertoires with anomalous nucleotide sharing. TCRdb holds this immuneACCESS table with in-frame rearrangements only. Some clones are missing; in checked studies, unresolved V genes explain under half, and the rest has no known cause. The V and J calls and clone size were taken over from that table, and D and trimming were inferred from the DNA. This sample has 200,000 or so clones in its table, and 82% of those were observed once. The ten largest clones add up to 0.098% of the sample.

The cohort comprised more than 550 healthy bone marrow donors. Cohort members were all nominally healthy when sampled, although unrecorded immune exposures were likely present. The donor tested CMV seronegative, placing the donor among the 350 to 400 seronegative members of the cohort. A peripheral blood sample was provided by each donor, and peripheral blood mononuclear cells were used for TCR beta sequencing. Genomic DNA was extracted from the blood cell samples with the Qiagen DNeasy Blood Extraction Kit. Of note for this clone: The specificity of this receptor is unknown. Per-base qualities were not stored, and no clone one base away is much larger.

CDR1 is given as SEHNR and CDR2 as FQNEAQ, both from the germline V gene (reference sequence). The CDR3 runs 12 amino acids, cysteine and phenylalanine included. Of the read, only the CDR3 DNA is kept; its 36 bases are in frame from base 1. At the junction V is shortened by 1 base and J by 8 bases, with 8 bases in between. The TCR comes from a boy between 2 and 10 years old in good health and CMV-seronegative. The sample taken for sequencing was PBMCs. The chain couples TRBV7-9 to TRBJ1-2; the D gene is not confidently resolved. The CDR3 in this case is CASSLGRLGYTF. The sequenced DNA is TGTGCCAGCAGCTTAGGCAGGTTGGGCTACACCTTC.